This T cell receptor beta chain is drawn from a study of shared clonotypes between healthy human individuals. V trimming: 1 base; J trimming: 7 bases; junction bases outside the gene matches: 9. CDR1 and CDR2 (germline): SGHAT, FQNNGV. The CDR3 totals 17 residues. Using immunoSEQ multiplex PCR, the repertoire was profiled, and TCRdb retains in-frame clones only, with some absent. The profile covers hundreds of thousands of clones, with around 80% appearing a single time and over 10% taken by the ten largest. The table lists this clone with a few counts. The chain combines TRBV11-2 with TRBJ2-7; the match to TRBD2 covers 14 bases. The source is a middle-aged woman in good health. Some clones in this sample may be carry-over from other donors' samples. Sequencing input: PBMCs. The CDR3, as DNA: TGTGCCAGCAGCTTAGGACTAGCGGGAGGGCCAGGGGGGGAGCAGTACTTC. Amino acids: CASSLGLAGGPGGEQYF. Supplemented by reference TRBV11-2 and TRBJ2-7, the full variable domain reads EAGVAQSPRYKIIEKRQSVAFWCNPISGHATLYWYQQILGQGPKLLIQFQNNGVVDDSQLPKDRFSAERLKGVDSTLKIQPAKLEDSAVYLCASSLGLAGGPGGEQYFGPGTRLTVT.